The sequence of this T cell receptor beta chain was determined in a study of T-cell memory formation after mild COVID-19. Study results and caveats: Some clones that responded turned up in pre-infection memory, which suggests that cross-reactive memory joined in. Proof of SARS-CoV-2 specificity was absent for the second-wave clones that crested on day 37. Later expanders leaned CD4+, whereas day 15 to 85 contracting clones were balanced CD4/CD8.

This clonotype was detected only a few times. Its specificity is unknown. TCRdb reprocessed the 5' RACE reads via MiXCR and lists one record per CDR3 protein. The table includes approximately 260,000 distinct CDR3 sequences, over 15% detected once. The receptor was derived from a man in his late teens or twenties who had mild COVID-19 (a few samples of this study predate the infection). Cell type and time point are not known. The material sequenced was PBMCs or a T cell subset sorted from them (not recorded which).

Here the CDR3 DNA reads TGTGCCAGCAGCTTACAGGGATGGGTTACAGATACGCAGTATTTT. Residues: CASSLQGWVTDTQYF. This chain links TRBV7-9 with TRBJ2-3; D possibly corresponds to TRBD1 (5 bases). The germline V and J ends were trimmed by 2 bases and 3 bases, with 12 bases remaining between them. This CDR3 contains 15 residues. Germline lookup yields CDR1 SEHNR and CDR2 FQNEAQ (reference sequence). The full variable domain, completed using reference TRBV7-9 and TRBJ2-3, is DTGVSQNPRHKITKRGQNVTFRCDPISEHNRLYWYRQTLGQGPEFLTYFQNEAQLEKSRLLSDRFSAERPKGSFSTLEIQRTEQGDSAMYLCASSLQGWVTDTQYFGPGTRLTVL.